Listed below are T cell receptor beta chains from one sample, sequenced in a study of OX40 agonist ivuxolimab in advanced cancers. Only in-frame clones appear in the TCRdb table, and some are missing; sequencing was by immunoSEQ multiplex PCR. The sample shows almost 35,000 clones, roughly four fifths of them seen only once. The sample consisted of CD4+ or CD8+ T cells sorted from blood, taken in a trial of the OX40 agonist ivuxolimab. The receptors were sampled from an adult with an advanced solid tumor such as melanoma, head and neck, liver or kidney cancer. CDR3s leave out the opening cysteine and the closing phenylalanine or tryptophan. The order of the fields is J gene, V gene, CDR3 protein.

TRBJ2-7 | TRBV5-6 | ASSRGPSTYEQY
TRBJ1-1 | TRBV7-9 | ASSSFGTGDTEAF
TRBJ1-3 | TRBV18 | ASSGQIPRSGNTIY
TRBJ1-5 | TRBV10-3 | AISDRVEQPQH
TRBJ2-2 | TRBV15 | ATSREWAASSDTGELF
TRBJ1-5 | TRBV4-1 | ASSQGPYDSNQPQH
TRBJ1-5 | TRBV18 | ASSQGYSNQPQH
TRBJ1-1 | TRBV11-2 | ASRRTGLATEAF
TRBJ1-2 | TRBV23-1 | ASHPPLGFNYGYT
TRBJ1-1 | TRBV5-1 | ASSLAPGGGTEAF
TRBJ1-1 | TRBV6-1 | ASSLTGMEAF
TRBJ1-2 | TRBV6-5 | ASSYSNQGNYGYT
TRBJ2-3 | TRBV7-8 | ASSLWTGISTDTQY
TRBJ1-5 | TRBV27 | ASSTSNQPQH
TRBJ2-1 | TRBV29-1 | SVEGASGGPYNEQF
TRBJ1-1 | TRBV25-1 | ASSEAQGALGTEAF
TRBJ1-1 | TRBV29-1 | SASFIQGGTEAF
TRBJ1-3 | TRBV30 | AWRGRTGSSGNTIY
TRBJ2-7 | TRBV10-1 | ASGFGDRQY
TRBJ1-5 | TRBV28 | ASSLAGDGRPQH
TRBJ2-4 | TRBV28 | ASSLNTGFVKNIQY